Listed below are T cell receptor beta chains from one sample, sequenced in a study of T-cell reconstitution after alpha-beta-depleted transplantation in children. One entry per CDR3 protein, called by TCRdb with MiXCR from the PCR reads. The table has roughly 400,000 distinct CDR3 sequences, approximately 41% seen once. The starting material was PBMCs, obtained before TCRalphabeta/CD19-depleted stem cell transplant. Every receptor here comes from a girl aged 2-10 years with aplastic anemia, due to receive a stem cell transplant. Both conserved end residues are part of each CDR3. The D gene is left open where the match is weak. Some rows have no size entry. The others give once, few or many, or a class for an expanded clone.

- | TRBJ2-5 | - | TRBV7-8 | TGTGCCAGCAGCTTAGTTCGGGTGGGGGCAGAGACCCAGTACTTC | CASSLVRVGAETQYF
- | TRBJ2-3 | few | TRBV12-3/TRBV12-4 | TGTGCCAGCAGTTTCCCTAGCACAGATACGCAGTATTTT | CASSFPSTDTQYF
- | TRBJ2-3 | - | TRBV6-1 | TGTGCCAGCAGAAAACTAGCCGACAAACCAGATACGCAGTATTTT | CASRKLADKPDTQYF
- | TRBJ2-1 | - | TRBV3-1 | TGTGCCAGCAGCCAAGAATATCGGGGTAGACCCTACAATGAGCAGTTCTTC | CASSQEYRGRPYNEQFF
- | TRBJ1-2 | few | TRBV10-3 | TGTGCCATCAGTGAGTCTGTCCAGCTAGATGGCTACACCTTC | CAISESVQLDGYTF
TRBD1 | TRBJ2-1 | once | TRBV7-3 | TGTGCCAGCAGCAGAAAGGCGACAGGGTTAGGCGCTGAGCAGTTCTTC | CASSRKATGLGAEQFF
- | TRBJ2-3 | many | TRBV20-1 | TGCAGTGCTAGTGAACAGGGACGCACAGATACGCAGTATTTT | CSASEQGRTDTQYF
TRBD1 | TRBJ2-3 | - | TRBV29-1 | TGCAGCGTCGACGTGGCGGGACAGGGGATCTCAGATACGCAGTATTTT | CSVDVAGQGISDTQYF
TRBD1 | TRBJ1-2 | many | TRBV7-2 | TGTGCCAGCAGCCGATCCGGGACAGGGGGCGGCTACACCTTC | CASSRSGTGGGYTF
TRBD1 | TRBJ1-5 | - | TRBV10-2 | TGCGCCAGCAGTGAACTCCGACAGGGCCCCAATCAGCCCCAGCATTTT | CASSELRQGPNQPQHF
- | TRBJ2-7 | many | TRBV5-1 | TGCGCCAGCAGGCCCCGGGCTAGGGAGTACGAGCAGTACTTC | CASRPRAREYEQYF
- | TRBJ2-1 | - | TRBV6-5 | TGTGCCAGCAGTTACGGGGTCTCCTACAATGAGCAGTTCTTC | CASSYGVSYNEQFF
TRBD1 | TRBJ1-5 | once | TRBV28 | TGTGCCAGCAGTTTCCTCCGACAGGGAGGCCAGCCCCAGCATTTT | CASSFLRQGGQPQHF
- | TRBJ2-5 | - | TRBV29-1 | TGCAGCGTTGCTCCGGGTATCGGTACCCAGTACTTC | CSVAPGIGTQYF
- | TRBJ2-7 | few | TRBV3-1 | TGTGCCAGCAGCCAAGAGGGTTCGCTTGCGTATTACTTC | CASSQEGSLAYYF
- | TRBJ2-7 | - | TRBV4-1 | TGCGCCAGCAGCCAATCGCTGGGGCTCAAAATCAGGGGACACGAGCAGTACTTC | CASSQSLGLKIRGHEQYF
- | TRBJ2-7 | - | TRBV7-1 | TGTGCCAGCAGCTCTCTAGCTCTGGGCGAATACGAGCAGTACTTC | CASSSLALGEYEQYF
- | TRBJ2-3 | - | TRBV20-1 | TGCAGTGCTTATTCCAAGGGGGCGGGAGCTTCCCCAGATACGCAGTATTTT | CSAYSKGAGASPDTQYF
TRBD2 | TRBJ2-7 | - | TRBV30 | TGTGCCTGGGGAACTAGCGGGGGACCCTACGAGCAGTACTTC | CAWGTSGGPYEQYF
TRBD1 | TRBJ2-3 | few | TRBV7-2 | TGTGCCAGCAGCTTCGGGACAGGGGCAGATACGCAGTATTTT | CASSFGTGADTQYF
- | TRBJ2-2 | - | TRBV7-9 | TGTGCCAGCAGCTGGCGGGGAAGCGGGAACACCGGGGAGCTGTTTTTT | CASSWRGSGNTGELFF
TRBD2 | TRBJ2-3 | - | TRBV6-5 | TGTGCCAGCAGTTACCCTAAAGCGGGGAGCACAGATACGCAGTATTTT | CASSYPKAGSTDTQYF
- | TRBJ2-5 | - | TRBV29-1 | TGCAGCGTTGAGATAGACCGGGAGACCCAGTACTTC | CSVEIDRETQYF
TRBD1 | TRBJ2-3 | - | TRBV5-4 | TGTGCCAGCAGCTTACCGGGACAGGGGATGGATACAGATACGCAGTATTTT | CASSLPGQGMDTDTQYF
- | TRBJ2-7 | - | TRBV7-2 | TGTGCCAGCAGCTTGTGGGACAACTCCTACGAGCAGTACTTC | CASSLWDNSYEQYF
- | TRBJ1-1 | - | TRBV30 | TGTGCCTGGAGTTGGGGGAACACTGAAGCTTTCTTT | CAWSWGNTEAFF
TRBD1 | TRBJ1-2 | - | TRBV18 | TGTGCCAGCTCACCATCACAGGGACAGGGCTATGGCTACACCTTC | CASSPSQGQGYGYTF
- | TRBJ1-2 | - | TRBV11-2 | TGTGCCAGCAGCTCGGAACTCCTCAGAGCTTCCTCGGGGAAGCTATGGGGCTACACCTTC | CASSSELLRASSGKLWGYTF
- | TRBJ2-5 | few | TRBV27 | TGTGCCAGCAGTTCGGGGAGGCCTCGGGCCCAGTACTTC | CASSSGRPRAQYF
TRBD2 | TRBJ2-1 | - | TRBV20-1 | TGCAGTGCTAGAGGGAAGGGACTAGCGGGGGGGAGCTCCTACAATGAGCAGTTCTTC | CSARGKGLAGGSSYNEQFF
- | TRBJ2-1 | - | TRBV12-3/TRBV12-4 | TGTGCCAGCAGTTTAGGCTCCACGGCCAATGAGCAGTTCTTC | CASSLGSTANEQFF
- | TRBJ2-4 | few | TRBV28 | TGTGCCAGCAGTTTGGTATCCGGTCGGGCGTACTTC | CASSLVSGRAYF
- | TRBJ2-2 | few | TRBV20-1 | TGCAGTCCTAAAACCAGGACCGAGGCGCCCGGGGAGCTGTTTTTT | CSPKTRTEAPGELFF
- | TRBJ2-5 | few | TRBV10-3 | TGTGCCATCAGCGTCGGGGGGCCCGAGTTCCAAGAGACCCAGTACTTC | CAISVGGPEFQETQYF
TRBD2 | TRBJ2-1 | - | TRBV6-1 | TGTGCCAGCAGCATAGGACTAGCGGACTACAATGAGCAGTTCTTC | CASSIGLADYNEQFF
TRBD1 | TRBJ2-5 | many | TRBV12-3/TRBV12-4 | TGTGCCAGCAGCCGGACAGGGGAGACCCAGTACTTC | CASSRTGETQYF
TRBD1 | TRBJ2-7 | many | TRBV15 | TGTGCCACCAGCAGAGATAGGACAGGGACCTACGAGCAGTACTTC | CATSRDRTGTYEQYF
TRBD2 | TRBJ2-3 | - | TRBV7-2 | TGTGCCAGCAGCGTCCTAGCGGTGCTGGATACGCAGTATTTT | CASSVLAVLDTQYF
- | TRBJ1-3 | many | TRBV7-2 | TGTGCCAGCCTGCCGGGACCTTCGGGAAACACCATATATTTT | CASLPGPSGNTIYF
TRBD2 | TRBJ2-3 | - | TRBV27 | TGTGCCAGCAGTATCCTTGCGGGCTCGGGGACTAGCGGCACAGATACGCAGTATTTT | CASSILAGSGTSGTDTQYF
TRBD1 | TRBJ2-7 | many | TRBV20-1 | TGCAGTCCGAGAGGGGGACAGGGAGGAATCTACGAGCAGTACTTC | CSPRGGQGGIYEQYF
TRBD2 | TRBJ2-2 | - | TRBV9 | TGTGCCAGCAGCCGCCGGAGCGGGAAGGACACCGGGGAGCTGTTTTTT | CASSRRSGKDTGELFF
- | TRBJ1-4 | - | TRBV20-1 | TGCAGTGCTAGAGAAGTCAATGAAAAACTGTTTTTT | CSAREVNEKLFF
TRBD2 | TRBJ2-7 | - | TRBV20-1 | TGCAGTGCTATTAGCGGGAGTAGGAGGGAGCAGTACTTC | CSAISGSRREQYF
- | TRBJ2-5 | - | TRBV29-1 | TGCAGCTTCTTGACTTCCGAGACCCAGTACTTC | CSFLTSETQYF
TRBD2 | TRBJ2-3 | - | TRBV4-2 | TGTGCCAGCAGCCAAGACCCTAGCGGGACAGATACGCAGTATTTT | CASSQDPSGTDTQYF
- | TRBJ2-7 | - | TRBV7-2 | TGTGCCAGCAGCCAAACCAGGGGTTCCTACGAGCAGTACTTC | CASSQTRGSYEQYF
TRBD2 | TRBJ2-2 | - | TRBV6-5 | TGTGCCAGCAGGTTTACTAGCGCTAACACCGGGGAGCTGTTTTTT | CASRFTSANTGELFF
- | TRBJ2-7 | - | TRBV28 | TGTGCCAGCAGCCCTTCCATGCCGTCCTACGAGCAGTACTTC | CASSPSMPSYEQYF
- | TRBJ2-1 | - | TRBV7-6 | TGTGCCAGCAGCTTAGGGTGGGGGGACTCCTACAATGAGCAGTTCTTC | CASSLGWGDSYNEQFF
- | TRBJ2-2 | few | TRBV7-3 | TGTGCCAGCAGCTTAAGGCTAGTTGGGGGACCCACCGGGGAGCTGTTTTTT | CASSLRLVGGPTGELFF
TRBD2 | TRBJ2-1 | - | TRBV7-6 | TGTGCCAGCAGCTCTAAAGGACTAGCGAGCTCCTACAATGAGCAGTTCTTC | CASSSKGLASSYNEQFF
- | TRBJ2-5 | - | TRBV7-9 | TGTGCCCTCGGAGGGCCCGAGGGAGAGACCCAGTACTTC | CALGGPEGETQYF
TRBD2 | TRBJ2-1 | many | TRBV5-1 | TGCGCCAGCAGCTTGGGGACTAGCCTCAATGAGCAGTTCTTC | CASSLGTSLNEQFF
- | TRBJ1-2 | - | TRBV5-6 | TGTGCCAGCAGCATATCACATGGCTACACCTTC | CASSISHGYTF